This is a list of T cell receptor beta chains from one sample in a study of lymphopenia after photon versus proton radiotherapy. Data came from immunoSEQ multiplex PCR; TCRdb stores just in-frame clones and leaves some out. The repertoire holds about 53,000 clones, with about four fifths as singletons. The sequences come from peripheral blood, collected from a patient treated with photon-based radiotherapy. Receptor source: a man aged 50 or older with gastric cancer. The conserved cysteine and the conserved F or W are not part of the CDR3 here. A clone size is listed for some rows: how often the clone was seen (once, few, many), or a class if it is expanded.

clone size	J gene	V gene	CDR3 protein
.	TRBJ2-1	TRBV19	ASSQGVPSYNEQF
.	TRBJ2-1	TRBV18	ASSPSGQQGNEQF
.	TRBJ2-3	TRBV7-8	ASSLGLAGGPDTQY
.	TRBJ1-5	TRBV7-6	ASSLGAGSSNQPQH
.	TRBJ2-1	TRBV4-1	ASSQEGAGGPYNEQF
.	TRBJ2-7	TRBV4-1	ASSQTGLAGDEQY
.	TRBJ2-1	TRBV27	ASSLLAGGKNEQF
.	TRBJ2-1	TRBV15	ATSRDRGLASSYNEQF
.	TRBJ2-7	TRBV2	ASRDWHSYEQY
.	TRBJ2-5	TRBV6-5	ASSYLQGARETQY
.	TRBJ1-1	TRBV30	AWSVDRDTEAF
.	TRBJ2-7	TRBV6-1	ASRAGQGSSYEQY
.	TRBJ2-2	TRBV9	ASSRRLAGENTGELF
.	TRBJ2-1	TRBV5-5	ASSYSGSTPSYNEQF
.	TRBJ2-7	TRBV7-6	ASSRDRGEEQY
.	TRBJ2-7	TRBV30	AWSVPGRADEQY
.	TRBJ1-5	TRBV7-8	ASRPGTGSNQPQH
few	TRBJ2-5	TRBV2	ASSEGRGETQY
.	TRBJ2-1	TRBV11-2	ASSVDRNEQF
.	TRBJ1-1	TRBV16	ASSRQADRYTEAF
.	TRBJ1-5	TRBV5-6	ASSVGGWGNQPQH
.	TRBJ1-1	TRBV2	ASSEQGAEAF
.	TRBJ1-1	TRBV25-1	ASRMGMNTEAF
.	TRBJ2-1	TRBV29-1	SVWLRLAGVDEQF
.	TRBJ1-5	TRBV19	ASSARDGNQPQH
.	TRBJ1-2	TRBV6-6	ASSTLPRYGYT
.	TRBJ1-2	TRBV6-1	ASSLRGEGYT
.	TRBJ1-4	TRBV4-3	ASSQNRANEKLF
few	TRBJ2-7	TRBV23-1	ASSPSISYEQY
.	TRBJ2-1	TRBV25-1	ASSDSGALNEQF
.	TRBJ2-5	TRBV7-9	ASSPLAGGPGETQY
.	TRBJ1-4	TRBV5-1	ASSFQDSNEKLF
.	TRBJ1-4	TRBV5-8	ASSSQVATNEKLF
.	TRBJ1-2	TRBV5-4	ASTWGLEGGYT
.	TRBJ1-1	TRBV30	AWSVLGAAF
.	TRBJ1-1	TRBV6-6	ASRHRALEGGAF
.	TRBJ2-1	TRBV10-1	ASSGGTVLDNEQF
.	TRBJ2-7	TRBV27	ASRTVRDRGPYEQY
few	TRBJ1-2	TRBV30	AWSLQHTGYT
.	TRBJ1-5	TRBV19	ASSIGRARASNQPQH
.	TRBJ2-1	TRBV6-6	ASSYSTSGRNEQF
.	TRBJ2-7	TRBV6-5	ASSKTGAYEQY
.	TRBJ2-3	TRBV4-1	ASSQTSGTANTDTQY
.	TRBJ1-2	TRBV20-1	SASEYYGYT
.	TRBJ2-3	TRBV5-6	ASSYGSQGEDTQY
.	TRBJ2-2	TRBV12-5	ASGLVSGPNTGELF
.	TRBJ2-1	TRBV7-8	ASSLVAGGFNEQF
few	TRBJ1-1	TRBV19	ASSINTEAF